Listed here are 14 T cell receptor beta chains from one sample, sequenced in a study of T-cell reconstitution after alpha-beta-depleted transplantation in children. Unique molecular identifiers were used to barcode this TCRbeta library. In TCRdb, the PCR reads were re-called with MiXCR into one record per CDR3 protein. This sample has 500,000 to 600,000 distinct CDR3 sequences, with approximately 16% found just once. The sample in question was PBMCs from the stem cell graft donor, obtained from the stem cell graft. The receptors shown here come from a human donor who donated a stem cell graft to a child with acute lymphoblastic leukemia.

This clonotype was picked up a small number of times. The chain joins TRBV4-1 to TRBJ1-6, with D perhaps matching TRBD1 (5 bases). Trimming took off 4 bases at V and 9 bases at J, with 13 bases between the two ends. Germline values: CDR1 MGHRA, CDR2 YSYEKL. The CDR3 spans 14 residues. CDR3 sequence (DNA): TGCGCCAGCAGCCCAGGGAGGCCTGGTTCACCCCTCCACTTT. Its protein is CASSPGRPGSPLHF.

This chain uses TRBV7-6 with TRBJ2-7; no clear D. V gave up 2 bases and J gave up 0 bases, with 8 bases separating them. Germline V gives CDR1 SGHVS, CDR2 FNYEAQ. This CDR3 region has 14 residues. CDR3 in DNA: TGTGCCAGCAGCTTAATGCTGAGCTCCTACGAGCAGTACTTC. It specifies CASSLMLSSYEQYF.

This clonotype came up a few times. This chain uses TRBV5-1 with TRBJ1-5, with D possibly being TRBD1 (5 bases). The CDR3 spans 13 residues. V shed 4 bases and J shed 5 bases, with 10 bases lying between them. Germline loops: CDR1 SGHRS, CDR2 YFSETQ. CDR3 in DNA: TGCGCCAGCAGCACCGGGGGGGATCAGCCCCAGCATTTT. This encodes CASSTGGDQPQHF.

This clonotype is a singleton in its sample. V and J are TRBV7-6 and TRBJ2-6; 8 positions agree with TRBD1. This CDR3 is 17 amino acids long. The germline V gene encodes CDR1 SGHVS and CDR2 FNYEAQ. The ends lost 5 bases at V and 0 bases at J; junction bases unmatched: 6. The CDR3 sequence is CASSPRDRYSGANVLTF. CDR3 DNA sequence: TGTGCCAGCAGCCCCCGGGACAGGTACTCTGGGGCCAACGTCCTGACTTTC.

This clonotype has more than one count but fewer than ten. This CDR3 is CASSFRTSGRFTDTQYF. The CDR3 coding sequence is TGTGCCAGCAGTTTTCGGACTAGCGGGAGGTTCACAGATACGCAGTATTTT. This chain connects TRBV12-3 or TRBV12-4 to TRBJ2-3; 14 bases are a match to TRBD2. The CDR3 runs 17 residues. The trim removed 3 bases at V and 2 bases at J, leaving 4 bases unmatched.

The chain recombines TRBV12-3 or TRBV12-4 with TRBJ2-1; 12 nucleotides align to TRBD2. The CDR3 is made up of 16 amino acids. The V and J ends lost 6 bases and 0 bases, in that order; junction bases with no gene match: 3. The CDR3 loop is CASRELAGGSYNEQFF. The CDR3 DNA reads as TGTGCCAGCAGGGAACTAGCGGGGGGCTCCTACAATGAGCAGTTCTTC.

V and J are TRBV7-6 and TRBJ2-7, with D maybe TRBD2 (6 bases). The CDR3 runs to 13 residues. The germline V and J ends were trimmed by 4 bases and 5 bases, with 12 bases remaining between them. The germline gives CDR1 SGHVS, CDR2 FNYEAQ. The DNA of the CDR3 is TGTGCCAGCAGCTCCGCGGGGTCCCACGAGCAGTACTTC. This gives the protein CASSSAGSHEQYF.

This clonotype was seen more than once but under ten times. The CDR3 region is CASSQDEMNTEAFF. Here the CDR3 DNA reads TGCGCCAGCAGCCAAGATGAGATGAACACTGAAGCTTTCTTT. This chain connects TRBV4-1 to TRBJ1-1; no definite D call. V lost 0 bases and J 0 bases, leaving 5 bases between the germline ends. This CDR3 spans 14 amino acids. The germline V gene has CDR1 MGHRA and CDR2 YSYEKL.

This chain uses TRBV27 with TRBJ1-2; D is unresolved. In germline, CDR1 is MNHEY, CDR2 SMNVEV (reference sequence). V lost 1 base to trimming and J lost 3 bases, with 9 bases between them. CDR3 length: 14 amino acids. The CDR3 sequence: CASSLLNGDYGYTF. CDR3 nucleotides: TGTGCCAGCAGTTTATTAAACGGGGACTATGGCTACACCTTC.

V gene TRBV12-3 or TRBV12-4 combines with J gene TRBJ2-2; possible D gene TRBD1, 6 bases. The ends were cut back, 8 bases at V and 1 base at J, with 11 bases in the middle. CDR3 length: 14 amino acids. The CDR3 nucleotides read TGTGCCAGCGCCCCACAGGGGAACACCGGGGAGCTGTTTTTT. As protein: CASAPQGNTGELFF.

This clonotype was counted between two and nine times. The chain recombines TRBV6-5 with TRBJ2-3; TRBD2 matches 10 bases. CDR1 MNHEY and CDR2 SVGAGI come from the germline V gene. Trimming took 2 bases from V and 4 from J; bases not matched to a gene: 6. The CDR3 is 16 residues long. CDR3 sequence (DNA): TGTGCCAGCAGTTACGGCCTAGCGGGAGTATCAGATACGCAGTATTTT. It encodes CASSYGLAGVSDTQYF.

This clonotype was counted only a few times. The chain carries TRBV29-1 and TRBJ2-7; D unresolved. The CDR3 runs to 11 residues. V lost 4 bases, J lost 3 bases, and 7 bases lay in between. Germline assignment: CDR1 SQVTM and CDR2 ANQGSEA. This CDR3 reads CSVVDGYEQYF. The CDR3 DNA reads as TGCAGCGTTGTAGATGGCTACGAGCAGTACTTC.

The sample holds many counts of this clonotype. V usage is TRBV4-1 and J usage is TRBJ2-7; 8 nucleotides line up with TRBD2. CDR3 length: 15 amino acids. Germline values: CDR1 MGHRA, CDR2 YSYEKL. V shed 2 bases, J shed 0 bases, and the junction held 3 bases outside the gene matches. CDR3 region: CASSQPTSGSYEQYF. Written as DNA, the CDR3 is TGCGCCAGCAGCCAACCTACTAGCGGCTCCTACGAGCAGTACTTC.

This clonotype was seen more than once but under ten times. V and J are TRBV27 and TRBJ1-5, with 8 bases fitting TRBD1. This CDR3 has 13 residues. Per the germline V gene, CDR1 is MNHEY and CDR2 is SMNVEV (reference sequence). With 4 bases clipped from V and 6 bases from J, the junction kept 2 bases outside the gene matches. Written as DNA, the CDR3 is TGTGCCAGCAGTTCAGGGGGCGGTCAGCCCCAGCATTTT. Translating gives CASSSGGGQPQHF.